The 10 T cell receptor beta chains in this list originate from one sample, sequenced in a study of blood T cell repertoires in COVID-19. Method: immunoSEQ multiplex PCR; TCRdb's copy keeps in-frame clones and lacks some. Found here are roughly 360,000 clones, roughly 90% of them singletons; the top ten hold approximately 0.96%. The source material was PBMCs or T cells enriched from blood (not recorded which). The receptors come from a woman younger than 45 with acute COVID-19.

The chain joins TRBV2 to TRBJ2-7; tentative D call: TRBD2 (6 bases). This CDR3 has 14 amino acids. V lost 3 bases and J 2 bases, leaving 11 bases between the germline ends. The germline gives CDR1 SNHLY, CDR2 FYNNEI. The CDR3 sequence: CASSDPGGAYEQYF. In DNA form, the CDR3 reads TGTGCCAGCAGTGATCCCGGGGGTGCCTACGAGCAGTACTTC.

V is TRBV4-1 and J is TRBJ2-7; possibly TRBD2 for D (5 bases). The CDR3 totals 13 residues. CDR1 and CDR2 (germline): MGHRA, YSYEKL. Trimming stripped 0 bases from V and 5 bases from J, with 8 bases between. The CDR3 sequence is CASSQDGLDEQYF. The CDR3 DNA follows: TGCGCCAGCAGCCAAGATGGACTTGACGAGCAGTACTTC.

The rearrangement uses TRBV7-2 and TRBJ2-2; 13 nucleotides align to TRBD2. The CDR3 covers 18 residues. CDR1 is SGHTA, CDR2 FQGNSA, per germline. V was pared by 0 bases and J by 5 bases, with 6 bases of the junction left unmatched. The CDR3 is CASSLATSGGPGTGELFF. The CDR3, as DNA: TGTGCCAGCAGCTTAGCGACTAGCGGGGGGCCGGGGACCGGGGAGCTGTTTTTT.

This chain links TRBV2 with TRBJ1-2, with a weak D call TRBD1 (6 bases). This CDR3 is built from 13 residues. Germline CDR1 SNHLY, CDR2 FYNNEI. V was pared by 6 bases and J by 4 bases, with 12 bases between. The CDR3 region is CASRGAGFYGYTF. Written as DNA, the CDR3 is TGTGCCAGCAGGGGGGCCGGGTTCTATGGCTACACCTTC.

CDR3 nucleotide sequence: TGTGCCTGGGCAAGTCGCGCCAATCAGCCCCAGCATTTT. It translates to CAWASRANQPQHF. The chain couples TRBV30 to TRBJ1-5; D remains unclear. Germline V lookup: CDR1 GTSNPN, CDR2 SVGIG (reference sequence). With 5 bases removed from V and 3 bases from J, the gap between germline ends came to 11 bases. The CDR3 has 13 residues.

This chain uses TRBV19 with TRBJ1-5, with D hard to call. The CDR3 covers 14 residues. The germline V gene has CDR1 LNHDA and CDR2 SQIVND (reference sequence). Deletions cut 5 bases from V and 5 bases from J, with 13 bases between. This CDR3 is CASSPSGDDQPQHF. CDR3 nucleotides: TGTGCCAGTAGTCCCTCCGGGGATGATCAGCCCCAGCATTTT. The full variable domain, completed using reference TRBV19 and TRBJ1-5, is DGGITQSPKYLFRKEGQNVTLSCEQNLNHDAMYWYRQDPGQGLRLIYYSQIVNDFQKGDIAEGYSVSREKKESFPLTVTSAQKNPTAFYLCASSPSGDDQPQHFGDGTRLSIL.

The chain employs TRBV19 and TRBJ1-4; D is ambiguous. Germline V gives CDR1 LNHDA, CDR2 SQIVND (reference sequence). There are 15 residues in the CDR3. V was shortened by 4 bases and J by 8 bases, with 17 bases between the two germline ends. DNA of the CDR3: TGTGCCAGTAGTACCAGACCCACATTGCGGGAAAAACTGTTTTTT. Translated, it gives CASSTRPTLREKLFF.

The chain employs TRBV29-1 and TRBJ2-7, with a weak D call TRBD1 (6 bases). This CDR3 is built from 12 residues. V dropped 2 bases and J dropped 5 bases, with 10 bases sitting between them. Germline assignment: CDR1 SQVTM and CDR2 ANQGSEA. CDR3 loop: CSVERQVNEQYF. The CDR3 DNA sequence: TGCAGCGTTGAAAGACAGGTCAACGAGCAGTACTTC.

The CDR3 coding sequence is TGTGCCAGCAGCCCAGCGAACACCGGGGAGCTGTTTTTT. This gives the protein CASSPANTGELFF. V is TRBV9 and J is TRBJ2-2, with D unclear. Germline values: CDR1 SGDLS, CDR2 YYNGEE. The germline V and J ends were trimmed by 4 bases and 0 bases, with 4 bases remaining between them. This CDR3 spans 13 amino acids.

In its sample, this clone was seen once. Other DNA variants within this sample encode the same CDR3. The rearrangement links TRBV5-1 to TRBJ2-2; 10 bases map to TRBD2. V lost 1 base, J lost 1 base, and 1 base stayed unmatched. Per germline, CDR1 SGHRS and CDR2 YFSETQ. The CDR3 is 16 residues long. CDR3 nucleotide sequence: TGCGCCAGCAGCTTGCGACTAGCGGGGAACACCGGGGAGCTGTTTTTT. It specifies CASSLRLAGNTGELFF. Full variable domain (remainder filled in from reference TRBV5-1 and TRBJ2-2): KAGVTQTPRYLIKTRGQQVTLSCSPISGHRSVSWYQQTPGQGLQFLFEYFSETQRNKGNFPGRFSGRQFSNSRSEMNVSTLELGDSALYLCASSLRLAGNTGELFFGEGSRLTVL.